Reported below is one TCR beta chain. Its matching antigen is unknown. The data derive from a study of T cells in localized non-small cell lung cancer. Overall study results and limits: Uninvolved adjacent lung, not tumor, had the highest T cell clonality. Sequencing covered just one tumor region, so heterogeneity cannot be ruled out.

CDR1 is MNHEY, CDR2 SVGAGI, per germline. V gave up 7 bases and J gave up 5 bases, with 18 bases separating them. This CDR3 is 14 amino acids long. Generated by immunoSEQ multiplex PCR, the TCRdb table keeps only in-frame clones and is missing some. The data show under 75,000 clones, roughly nine tenths seen once. The sample consisted of peripheral blood, taken before any cancer treatment. The receptor's source is an older male donor with stage III squamous cell lung carcinoma. The chain carries TRBV6-5 and TRBJ2-7, with D possibly being TRBD1 (5 bases). CDR3 DNA: TGTGCCAGCACCCCTAGACAGTTCTTGAACGAGCAGTACTTC. Translation gives CASTPRQFLNEQYF.